A selection of T cell receptor beta chains follows, all from one sample in a study of blood T cells in healthy people across ages. TCRdb passed the 5' RACE reads through MiXCR, listing each CDR3 protein once. The table lists about 600,000 distinct CDR3 sequences, around half of them singletons. Sequencing input: blood. Receptor source: a man older than 75 in good health. Each CDR3 is given with its conserved first and last residue. D genes are given only for firm matches. Size values are once, few and many counts, or a class for expanded clones, and some rows have none.

CDR3 protein | CDR3 DNA | D gene | clone size | J gene | V gene
CASSTSGTGEETQYF | TGTGCCAGCAGTACCTCCGGGACAGGGGAAGAGACCCAGTACTTC | TRBD1 | many | TRBJ2-5 | TRBV6-5
CASSSSGYRGDTQYF | TGTGCCAGCAGCTCTAGCGGGTACCGCGGGGATACGCAGTATTTT | TRBD2 | NA | TRBJ2-3 | TRBV7-2
CASSRSRQGTNTEAFF | TGTGCCAGCAGTCGAAGCCGACAGGGGACTAACACTGAAGCTTTCTTT | TRBD1 | NA | TRBJ1-1 | TRBV6-6
CASSGSSGRAPYNEQFF | TGTGCCAGCAGTGGGAGTAGCGGGAGGGCCCCCTACAATGAGCAGTTCTTC | TRBD2 | NA | TRBJ2-1 | TRBV28
CASKTGDYGYTF | TGTGCCAGCAAAACAGGGGACTATGGCTACACCTTC | TRBD1 | few | TRBJ1-2 | TRBV27
CASSLGTPYEQYF | TGTGCCAGCAGCTTAGGGACCCCCTACGAGCAGTACTTC | NA | NA | TRBJ2-7 | TRBV7-2
CASSLDRVRGYEQYF | TGTGCCAGCAGTTTAGACAGGGTCAGGGGCTACGAGCAGTACTTC | TRBD1 | NA | TRBJ2-7 | TRBV27
CASSLEAGRSYEQYF | TGTGCCAGCAGCTTAGAGGCGGGCCGCTCCTACGAGCAGTACTTC | NA | NA | TRBJ2-7 | TRBV7-2
CASSQTGGFYEQYF | TGTGCCAGCAGCCAGACAGGGGGCTTTTACGAGCAGTACTTC | NA | NA | TRBJ2-7 | TRBV21-1
CSVGGTSGAETQYF | TGCAGCGTTGGGGGGACTAGCGGGGCAGAGACCCAGTACTTC | TRBD2 | NA | TRBJ2-5 | TRBV29-1
CASSLLQGDTGELFF | TGTGCCAGCAGCTTGCTCCAGGGGGACACCGGGGAGCTGTTTTTT | TRBD1 | NA | TRBJ2-2 | TRBV11-1
CSAREGEYMQYF | TGCAGTGCTAGAGAGGGGGAGTATATGCAGTATTTT | NA | NA | TRBJ2-3 | TRBV20-1
CASSPGQEPYEQYF | TGCGCCAGCAGCCCGGGACAGGAGCCCTACGAGCAGTACTTC | TRBD1 | NA | TRBJ2-7 | TRBV5-1
CASSLARSPGLGNYGYTF | TGTGCCAGCAGCTTAGCGCGCAGTCCGGGGCTGGGGAACTATGGCTACACCTTC | NA | few | TRBJ1-2 | TRBV7-2
CASSLRDFYNEKLFF | TGTGCCAGCAGTTTACGGGACTTCTATAATGAAAAACTGTTTTTT | NA | NA | TRBJ1-4 | TRBV12-3/TRBV12-4
CASSFGSLIYEQYF | TGCGCCAGCAGCTTTGGCAGTCTTATATACGAGCAGTACTTC | NA | NA | TRBJ2-7 | TRBV5-1
CSASRDASGEVTQYF | TGCAGTGCTAGTAGAGATGCTAGCGGGGAAGTGACCCAGTACTTC | TRBD2 | NA | TRBJ2-5 | TRBV20-1
CASSARRLQETQYF | TGTGCCAGCAGTGCGCGAAGACTACAAGAGACCCAGTACTTC | NA | NA | TRBJ2-5 | TRBV2
CSTLGVAGSSYEQYF | TGCAGTACCCTCGGGGTAGCGGGTTCCTCCTACGAGCAGTACTTC | TRBD2 | NA | TRBJ2-7 | TRBV20-1
CASSLQGARVAGSVQYF | TGTGCCAGCAGCCTACAGGGGGCGCGGGTTGCGGGATCGGTTCAGTACTTC | TRBD1 | few | TRBJ2-4 | TRBV7-9
CASSSPQGIGGYTF | TGCGCCAGCAGCTCCCCACAGGGCATAGGCGGCTACACCTTC | NA | NA | TRBJ1-2 | TRBV5-1
CSAPQGSDTQYF | TGCAGTGCTCCGCAGGGGTCCGATACGCAGTATTTT | NA | few | TRBJ2-3 | TRBV20-1
CSASHNGRPGEREQYF | TGCAGTGCTAGTCATAACGGTCGGCCAGGGGAACGCGAGCAGTACTTC | NA | few | TRBJ2-7 | TRBV20-1
CSTSFLAYNEQYF | TGCAGTACCAGTTTCCTGGCCTACAATGAGCAGTACTTC | NA | NA | TRBJ2-5 | TRBV20-1
CATSDSYRGDEQFF | TGTGCCACCAGTGATTCCTACAGGGGCGATGAGCAGTTCTTC | TRBD1 | few | TRBJ2-1 | TRBV24-1
CASSLVSAGANEQYF | TGTGCCAGCAGTTTGGTCTCGGCGGGGGCGAACGAGCAGTACTTC | NA | few | TRBJ2-7 | TRBV12-3/TRBV12-4
CASSSRGSYNEQYF | TGTGCCAGCAGCTCCAGGGGTTCCTACAATGAGCAGTACTTC | NA | once | TRBJ2-7 | TRBV7-9
CASSGDRGRETQYF | TGTGCCAGCAGTGGAGACAGGGGTAGGGAGACCCAGTACTTC | TRBD1 | once | TRBJ2-5 | TRBV2
CASSVPSIGELFF | TGTGCCAGCAGTGTTCCTAGCATCGGGGAGCTGTTTTTT | NA | NA | TRBJ2-2 | TRBV2
CAGRRAIGDEQYF | TGTGCCGGCAGACGAGCAATTGGGGACGAGCAGTACTTC | NA | NA | TRBJ2-7 | TRBV6-6
CSVEAGWVGYNEQFF | TGCAGCGTTGAAGCGGGTTGGGTAGGCTACAATGAGCAGTTCTTC | NA | NA | TRBJ2-1 | TRBV29-1
CASSWGLAGGGDEQFF | TGTGCCAGCAGTTGGGGACTAGCGGGAGGGGGGGATGAGCAGTTCTTC | TRBD2 | NA | TRBJ2-1 | TRBV12-3/TRBV12-4
CASSQRGTAYEQYF | TGTGCCAGCAGCCAAAGGGGGACAGCCTACGAGCAGTACTTC | TRBD1 | many | TRBJ2-7 | TRBV6-6
CASSFPPGQNTDTQYF | TGTGCCAGCAGCTTCCCCCCCGGGCAAAACACAGATACGCAGTATTTT | NA | few | TRBJ2-3 | TRBV7-8
CASSYSGVNYNEQFF | TGTGCCAGCAGTTACTCGGGGGTGAATTACAATGAGCAGTTCTTC | NA | NA | TRBJ2-1 | TRBV6-5
CAISEGLAGRYNEQFF | TGTGCCATCAGTGAAGGTCTAGCGGGGAGATACAATGAGCAGTTCTTC | TRBD2 | few | TRBJ2-1 | TRBV10-3
CASSPAVGNNEQFF | TGCGCCAGCAGCCCCGCGGTGGGGAACAATGAGCAGTTCTTC | NA | NA | TRBJ2-1 | TRBV4-3
CASSQDGEHNIQYF | TGCGCCAGCAGCCAAGATGGAGAACATAACATTCAGTACTTC | NA | NA | TRBJ2-4 | TRBV4-3
CASSKTGFRHSPLHF | TGTGCCAGCAGCAAGACAGGGTTTCGGCATTCACCCCTCCACTTT | TRBD1 | few | TRBJ1-6 | TRBV3-1
CASSLRLAGDMETQYF | TGTGCCAGCAGTCTCAGACTAGCGGGAGACATGGAGACCCAGTACTTC | TRBD2 | NA | TRBJ2-5 | TRBV27
CSAPTSGSRSTDTQYF | TGCAGTGCTCCGACTAGCGGGAGCCGATCCACAGATACGCAGTATTTT | TRBD2 | NA | TRBJ2-3 | TRBV20-1